The rows below give T cell receptor beta chains drawn from one sample of a study of blood T cell repertoires in COVID-19. Clones were read by immunoSEQ multiplex PCR, and TCRdb kept only the in-frame ones, dropping some. This sample has a few hundred thousand clones; about nine tenths occur once, and the top ten carry less than 11%. Sequencing was done on a sample of PBMCs or T cells enriched from blood (not recorded which). The receptors shown here come from a young woman who had recovered from COVID-19. The CDR3 runs from the conserved cysteine through the conserved F or W. D genes are given only for firm matches. The size entry is marked missing in some rows and otherwise reads once, few, many or a size class.

size	V	J	length	D	DNA	CDR3
-	TRBV7-3	TRBJ2-4	17	-	TGTGCCAGCAGCTTACAGGGAGGCGGACTAGCCAAAAACATTCAGTACTTC	CASSLQGGGLAKNIQYF
-	TRBV18	TRBJ1-1	15	-	TGTGCCAGCTCACCCCCACAGGGCTGGGAGACTGAAGCTTTCTTT	CASSPPQGWETEAFF
once	TRBV5-6	TRBJ2-7	15	TRBD2	TGTGCCAGCACCGGGAGGGCAGGGGCGCTCCACGAGCAGTACTTC	CASTGRAGALHEQYF
once	TRBV11-3	TRBJ2-3	17	TRBD2	TGTGCCAGCAGCTTAGATCTGAGAGCGGGGGGCACAGATACGCAGTATTTT	CASSLDLRAGGTDTQYF
-	TRBV6-5	TRBJ1-2	14	TRBD1	TGTGCCACAGGGCAGGGGGCCGACAACTATGGCTACACCTTC	CATGQGADNYGYTF
once	TRBV12-5	TRBJ2-1	14	TRBD2	TGTGCTAGTGGTTTTATGGGGGGGTCCAATGAGCAGTTCTTC	CASGFMGGSNEQFF
-	TRBV10-3	TRBJ1-1	13	TRBD1	TGTGCCATCAGTGACGACAGGGGCACTGAAGCTTTCTTT	CAISDDRGTEAFF
-	TRBV4-1	TRBJ2-2	11	-	TGCGCCAGCGGGAGCTCCGGGGAGCTGTTTTTT	CASGSSGELFF
-	TRBV28	TRBJ2-5	14	-	TGTGCCACCACGGGAGTCGGAATACAAGAGACCCAGTACTTC	CATTGVGIQETQYF
-	TRBV19	TRBJ1-5	15	-	TGTGCCAGTAGTATCCGCGACAGGACAACCAAGCCCCAGCATTTT	CASSIRDRTTKPQHF
-	TRBV7-8	TRBJ2-7	15	TRBD1	TGTGCCAGCAGCCCCGCTCGGACAGGGGGCCGCGAGCAGTACTTC	CASSPARTGGREQYF
-	TRBV12-3/TRBV12-4	TRBJ1-2	12	-	TGTGCCAGCGTTGGGGGGGGTGGTGGCTACACCTTC	CASVGGGGGYTF
-	TRBV4-1	TRBJ2-2	15	-	TGCGCCAGCAGCCAAGATGGCGGGCGGACCGGGGAGCTGTTTTTT	CASSQDGGRTGELFF
-	TRBV25-1	TRBJ1-3	18	-	TGTGCCAGCAGTGATTGGGGTGAGGGGGGGAACAGAAGAAACACCATATATTTT	CASSDWGEGGNRRNTIYF
-	TRBV3-1/TRBV3-2	TRBJ1-2	14	-	TGTGCCAGCAGCCTCCTAGAAGGCTACTATGGCTACACCTTC	CASSLLEGYYGYTF
-	TRBV5-1	TRBJ2-3	14	TRBD2	TGCGCCAGCAGCTTCGGGACTAGCGGGGATACGCAGTATTTT	CASSFGTSGDTQYF
-	TRBV3-1/TRBV3-2	TRBJ2-3	11	-	TGTGCCAGCAGCCAAGCATATACGCAGTATTTT	CASSQAYTQYF
few	TRBV7-3	TRBJ1-2	17	-	TGTGCCAGCAGCTTAAAAATCCGAGGCCAGGGAATTATTAGAGACACCTTC	CASSLKIRGQGIIRDTF
few	TRBV28	TRBJ2-3	15	TRBD2	TGTGCCAGCACTCCAGCGGGAGCCAACACAGATACGCAGTATTTT	CASTPAGANTDTQYF
-	TRBV6-4	TRBJ1-6	14	TRBD1	TGTGCCAGCAGCTCGGGACAGGGGAATTCACCCCTCCACTTT	CASSSGQGNSPLHF
-	TRBV30	TRBJ1-2	15	-	TGTGCCTGGACTTCTGCCCCTCCGAGGAACTATGGCTACACCTTC	CAWTSAPPRNYGYTF
-	TRBV5-1	TRBJ1-4	13	TRBD1	TGCGCCAGCAGCTGGACAGGGAGGGAAAAACTGTTTTTT	CASSWTGREKLFF
-	TRBV24-1	TRBJ2-6	20	TRBD1	TGTGCCACCAGTGATATGATAGGACAGGGGGCCTTTTCTGGGGCCAACGTCCTGACTTTC	CATSDMIGQGAFSGANVLTF
once	TRBV3-1/TRBV3-2	TRBJ2-4	14	TRBD2	TGTGCCAGCAGCCCATCGGTCGGGGGGGACATTCAGTACTTC	CASSPSVGGDIQYF
once	TRBV5-1	TRBJ2-3	15	TRBD1	TGCGCCAGCAGCTTACCGGGACAGGGGGTTAATACGCAGTATTTT	CASSLPGQGVNTQYF
-	TRBV18	TRBJ1-6	15	TRBD1	TGTGCCAGCTCACCCTCACAGGGGACCCATTCACCCCTCCACTTT	CASSPSQGTHSPLHF
-	TRBV3-1/TRBV3-2	TRBJ1-3	14	-	TGTGCCAGCAGCCGGGCCTCCTCTGGAAACACCATATATTTT	CASSRASSGNTIYF
-	TRBV4-1	TRBJ2-2	17	-	TGCGCCAGCAGCCAAGGGTATGGCGGGATGGGAACCGGGGAGCTGTTTTTT	CASSQGYGGMGTGELFF
-	TRBV23-1	TRBJ2-1	15	-	TGCGCCAGCAGTCAATCAGCAGGTGCCCACAATGAGCAGTTCTTC	CASSQSAGAHNEQFF
-	TRBV6-5	TRBJ2-1	15	-	TGTGCCAGCAGTTACTCGGGGTTGGGGCAGAATGAGCAGTTCTTC	CASSYSGLGQNEQFF
-	TRBV29-1	TRBJ2-1	13	TRBD2	TGCAGCGTTGAGTACGGGAGGTACAATGAGCAGTTCTTC	CSVEYGRYNEQFF
-	TRBV7-9	TRBJ2-1	19	TRBD2	TGTGCCAGCAGCCCGTCCGGGACTAGCGGGGGGGCCGCTCTGAATGAGCAGTTCTTC	CASSPSGTSGGAALNEQFF
-	TRBV12-5	TRBJ2-1	16	TRBD2	TGTGCTAGTGGTTTGGTGGTAGCGGGAGTAGGTCATAGGCAGTTCTTC	CASGLVVAGVGHRQFF
-	TRBV12-3/TRBV12-4	TRBJ2-3	12	-	-	CASSLSLRVQYF
-	TRBV7-9	TRBJ1-2	13	TRBD1	TGTGCCAGCAGCTTAGACACAGGGGGCGGCTACACCTTC	CASSLDTGGGYTF
-	TRBV2	TRBJ1-5	15	-	TGTGCCAGCAGTGAATATCGGGGGTTACAACAGCCCCAGCATTTT	CASSEYRGLQQPQHF
-	TRBV19	TRBJ2-4	16	TRBD1	TGTGCCAGTACCACCGGGGGGACAGGGACCAAAAACATTCAGTACTTC	CASTTGGTGTKNIQYF
-	TRBV7-3	TRBJ2-2	12	-	TGTGCCAGCAGCTTCTATCCCGGGGAGCTGTTTTTT	CASSFYPGELFF
-	TRBV7-9	TRBJ1-2	18	-	TGTGCCAGCAGCCCCGAGCGGGGTAGGGGTTTGGATAGCTATGGCTACACCTTC	CASSPERGRGLDSYGYTF
-	TRBV12-5	TRBJ1-4	18	-	TGTGCTAGTGGTTTGGTAAATCCAGGGACTCCAACTAATGAAAAACTGTTTTTT	CASGLVNPGTPTNEKLFF
-	TRBV2	TRBJ2-1	13	TRBD1	TGTGCCAGCAGTGAGGGACAGTACAATGAGCAGTTCTTC	CASSEGQYNEQFF
-	TRBV9	TRBJ2-1	15	TRBD1	TGTGCCAGCAGCCCGATGGGGGACAGGTACAATGAGCAGTTCTTC	CASSPMGDRYNEQFF
-	TRBV14	TRBJ1-3	17	-	TGTGCCAGCAGCCAAGATATGGGCACTGCCTCTGGAAACACCATATATTTT	CASSQDMGTASGNTIYF
many	TRBV2	TRBJ2-5	16	TRBD2	TGTGCCAGCAGGGCCCTCCGACTAGCGGCACAAGAGACCCAGTACTTC	CASRALRLAAQETQYF